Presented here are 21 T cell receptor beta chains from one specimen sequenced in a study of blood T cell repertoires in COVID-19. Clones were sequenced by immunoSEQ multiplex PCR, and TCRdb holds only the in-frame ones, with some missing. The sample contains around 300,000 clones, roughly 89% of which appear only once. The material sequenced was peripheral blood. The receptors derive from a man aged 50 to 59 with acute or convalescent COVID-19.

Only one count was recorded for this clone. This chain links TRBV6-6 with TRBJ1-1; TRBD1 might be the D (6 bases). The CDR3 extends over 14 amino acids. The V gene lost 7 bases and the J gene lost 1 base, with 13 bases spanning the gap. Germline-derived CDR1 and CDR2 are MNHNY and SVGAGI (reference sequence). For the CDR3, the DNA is TGTGCCAGCAACCTGGACAGAACGAACACTGAAGCTTTCTTT. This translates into CASNLDRTNTEAFF.

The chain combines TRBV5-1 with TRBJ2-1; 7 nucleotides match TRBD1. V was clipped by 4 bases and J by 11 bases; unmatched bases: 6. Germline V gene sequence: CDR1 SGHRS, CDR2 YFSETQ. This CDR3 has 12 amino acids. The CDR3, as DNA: TGCGCCAGCAGCGTAGACAGGGCGCAGCAGTTCTTC. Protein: CASSVDRAQQFF.

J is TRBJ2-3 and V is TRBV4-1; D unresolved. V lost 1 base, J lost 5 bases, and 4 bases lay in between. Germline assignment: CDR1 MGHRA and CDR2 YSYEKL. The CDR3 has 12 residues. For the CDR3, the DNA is TGCGCCAGCAGCCAAGGCGGAGATACGCAGTATTTT. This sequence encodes CASSQGGDTQYF.

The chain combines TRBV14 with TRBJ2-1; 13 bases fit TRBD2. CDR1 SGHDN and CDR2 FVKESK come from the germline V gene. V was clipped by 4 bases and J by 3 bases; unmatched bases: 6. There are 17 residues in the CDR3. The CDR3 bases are TGTGCCAGCAGCCTTCACCGGACTAGCGGGGGCTACAATGAGCAGTTCTTC. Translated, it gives CASSLHRTSGGYNEQFF.

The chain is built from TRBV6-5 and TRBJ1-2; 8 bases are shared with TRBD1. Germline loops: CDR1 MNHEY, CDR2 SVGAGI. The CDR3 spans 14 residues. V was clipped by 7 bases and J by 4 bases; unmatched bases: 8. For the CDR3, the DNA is TGTGCCAGCATCGACAGGGGCCCCCTCTATGGCTACACCTTC. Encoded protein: CASIDRGPLYGYTF.

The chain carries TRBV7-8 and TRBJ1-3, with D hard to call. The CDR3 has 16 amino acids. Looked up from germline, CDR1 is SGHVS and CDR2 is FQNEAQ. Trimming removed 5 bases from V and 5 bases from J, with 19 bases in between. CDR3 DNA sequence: TGTGCCAGCAGCCCTTCCCGGAACGGGGATCGAAACACCATATATTTT. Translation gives CASSPSRNGDRNTIYF.

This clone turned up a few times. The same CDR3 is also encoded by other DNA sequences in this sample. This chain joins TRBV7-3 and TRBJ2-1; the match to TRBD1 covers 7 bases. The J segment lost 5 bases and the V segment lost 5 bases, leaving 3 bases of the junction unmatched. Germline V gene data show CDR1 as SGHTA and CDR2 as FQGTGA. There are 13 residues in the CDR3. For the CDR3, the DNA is TGTGCCAGCAGCCCCGACAGGGACAATGAGCAGTTCTTC. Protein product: CASSPDRDNEQFF.

The CDR3 loop is CASSLEGQTSYNEQFF. The DNA for the CDR3 is TGTGCCAGCAGCTTAGAGGGACAGACCTCCTACAATGAGCAGTTCTTC. This sequence joins TRBV7-6 and TRBJ2-1; 7 bases agree with TRBD1. CDR1 is SGHVS, CDR2 FNYEAQ, per germline. This CDR3 has 16 residues. V lost 1 base and J lost 0; bases outside the gene matches: 3.

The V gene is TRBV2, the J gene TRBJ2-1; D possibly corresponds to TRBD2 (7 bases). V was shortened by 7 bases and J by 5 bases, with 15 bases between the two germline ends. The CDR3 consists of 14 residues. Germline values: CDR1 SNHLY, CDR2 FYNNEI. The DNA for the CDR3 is TGTGCCAGCACCCTGGAGGGGGGGGACAATGAGCAGTTCTTC. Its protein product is CASTLEGGDNEQFF.

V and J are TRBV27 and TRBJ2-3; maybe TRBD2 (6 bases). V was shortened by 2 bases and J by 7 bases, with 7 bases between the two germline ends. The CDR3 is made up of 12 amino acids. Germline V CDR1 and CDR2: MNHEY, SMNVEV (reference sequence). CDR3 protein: CASSLGGHTQYF. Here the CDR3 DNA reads TGTGCCAGCAGTTTAGGAGGGCATACGCAGTATTTT.

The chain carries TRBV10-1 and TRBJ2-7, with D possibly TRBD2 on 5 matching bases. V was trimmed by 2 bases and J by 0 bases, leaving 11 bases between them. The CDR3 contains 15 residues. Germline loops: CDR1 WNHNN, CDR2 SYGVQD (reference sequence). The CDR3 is CASSEGLLSSYEQYF. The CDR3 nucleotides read TGCGCCAGCAGTGAGGGACTTTTAAGCTCCTACGAGCAGTACTTC.

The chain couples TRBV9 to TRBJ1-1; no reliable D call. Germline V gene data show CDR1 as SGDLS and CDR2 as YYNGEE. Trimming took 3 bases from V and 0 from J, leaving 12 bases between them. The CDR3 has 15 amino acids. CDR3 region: CASSAPGRVNTEAFF. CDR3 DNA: TGTGCCAGCAGCGCCCCCGGGCGGGTGAACACTGAAGCTTTCTTT.

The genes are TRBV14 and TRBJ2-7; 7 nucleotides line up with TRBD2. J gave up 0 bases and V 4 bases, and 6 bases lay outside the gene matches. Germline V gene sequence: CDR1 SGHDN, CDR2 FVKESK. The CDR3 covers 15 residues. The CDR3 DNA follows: TGTGCCAGCAGCCCTGAGGGGAGGGCCTCCTACGAGCAGTACTTC. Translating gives CASSPEGRASYEQYF.

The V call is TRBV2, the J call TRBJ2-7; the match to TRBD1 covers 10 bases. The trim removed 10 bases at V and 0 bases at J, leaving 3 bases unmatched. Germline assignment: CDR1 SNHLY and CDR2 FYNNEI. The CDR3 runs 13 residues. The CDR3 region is CAIRDRGSYEQYF. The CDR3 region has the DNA TGTGCCATTCGGGACAGGGGCTCCTACGAGCAGTACTTC.

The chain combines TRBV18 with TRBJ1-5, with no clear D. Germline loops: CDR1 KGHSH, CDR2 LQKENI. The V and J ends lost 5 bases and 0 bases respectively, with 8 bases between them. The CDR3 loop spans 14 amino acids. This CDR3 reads CASSYSDSNQPQHF. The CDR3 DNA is TGTGCCAGCTCATACAGTGATAGCAATCAGCCCCAGCATTTT.

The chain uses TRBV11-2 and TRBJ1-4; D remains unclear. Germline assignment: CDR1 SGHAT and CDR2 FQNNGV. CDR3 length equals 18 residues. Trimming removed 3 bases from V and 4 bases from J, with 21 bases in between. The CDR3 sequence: CASSFYAPGSELNEKLFF. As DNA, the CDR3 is TGTGCCAGCAGCTTTTATGCGCCCGGCAGCGAACTTAATGAAAAACTGTTTTTT.

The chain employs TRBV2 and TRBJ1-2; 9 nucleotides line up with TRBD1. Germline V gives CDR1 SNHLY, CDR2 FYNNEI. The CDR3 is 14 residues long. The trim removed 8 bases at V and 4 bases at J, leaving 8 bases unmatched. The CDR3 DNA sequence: TGTGCCAGCGGGACAGGGAACTACTTCTATGGCTACACCTTC. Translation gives CASGTGNYFYGYTF.

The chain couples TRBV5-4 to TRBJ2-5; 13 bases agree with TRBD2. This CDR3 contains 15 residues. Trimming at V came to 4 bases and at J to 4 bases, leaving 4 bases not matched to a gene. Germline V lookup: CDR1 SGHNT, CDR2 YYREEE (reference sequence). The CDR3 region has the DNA TGTGCCAGCAGCCCGGGACTAGCGGGGACAGAGACCCAGTACTTC. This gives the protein CASSPGLAGTETQYF.

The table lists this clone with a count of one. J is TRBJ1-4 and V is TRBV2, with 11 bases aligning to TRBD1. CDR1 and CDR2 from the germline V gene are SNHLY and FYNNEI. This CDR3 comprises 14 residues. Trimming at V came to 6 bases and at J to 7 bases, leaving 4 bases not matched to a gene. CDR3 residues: CASRTGTGGEKLFF. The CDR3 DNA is TGTGCCAGCAGGACCGGGACAGGGGGTGAAAAACTGTTTTTT.

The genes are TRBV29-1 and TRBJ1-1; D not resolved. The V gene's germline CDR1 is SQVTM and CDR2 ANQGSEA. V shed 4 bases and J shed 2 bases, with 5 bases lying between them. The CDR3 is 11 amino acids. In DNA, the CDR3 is TGCAGCGTTGGCTATAACACTGAAGCTTTCTTT. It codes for CSVGYNTEAFF.

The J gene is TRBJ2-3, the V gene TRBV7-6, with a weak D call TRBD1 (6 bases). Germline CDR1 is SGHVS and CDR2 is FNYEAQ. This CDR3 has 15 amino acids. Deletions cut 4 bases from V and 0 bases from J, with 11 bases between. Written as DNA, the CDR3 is TGTGCCAGCAGCTACACAGGGAAAAGCACAGATACGCAGTATTTT. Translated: CASSYTGKSTDTQYF.